What follows are 21 T cell receptor beta chains derived from one specimen sequenced in a study of glioma-infiltrating T cells after dendritic cell vaccination. Data came from immunoSEQ multiplex PCR; TCRdb stores just in-frame clones and leaves some out. The sample records around 90,000 clones, around three quarters being singletons. The sample consisted of blood, taken before dendritic cell vaccination. Receptors originate from a human donor with glioblastoma.

This chain links TRBV5-5 with TRBJ2-1, with TRBD2 matching 9 bases. J gave up 4 bases and V 2 bases, and 4 bases lay outside the gene matches. This CDR3 comprises 15 residues. Germline V lookup: CDR1 SGHKS, CDR2 YYEKEE (reference sequence). The CDR3 DNA reads as TGTGCCAGCAGCTTCGCTAGCGGGGTTTACAATGAGCAGTTCTTC. This codes for CASSFASGVYNEQFF.

The chain couples TRBV9 to TRBJ2-1; 8 positions match TRBD2. After removal of 4 bases from V and 3 bases from J, the junction contained 3 bases not matched to a gene. This CDR3 contains 14 residues. Germline V gene data show CDR1 as SGDLS and CDR2 as YYNGEE. CDR3 sequence: CASSPGLGYNEQFF. The CDR3 DNA sequence: TGTGCCAGCAGCCCGGGACTAGGCTACAATGAGCAGTTCTTC.

V and J are TRBV28 and TRBJ2-7, with 11 bases lining up with TRBD2. This CDR3 contains 14 residues. V gave up 6 bases and J gave up 3 bases; unmatched junction bases: 4. Germline CDR1 and CDR2: MDHEN and SYDVKM. The CDR3 DNA is TGTGCCAGCAGCGGGACTAGCGGCTACTACGAGCAGTACTTC. Residues: CASSGTSGYYEQYF.

This rearrangement joins TRBV11-2 to TRBJ1-1; 12 positions match TRBD1. This CDR3 is built from 17 residues. Germline values: CDR1 SGHAT, CDR2 FQNNGV. Trimming cost V 3 bases and J 4 bases; bases outside gene matches: 9. CDR3 protein: CASSLRAPGQGATEAFF. CDR3 nucleotides: TGTGCCAGCAGCTTGAGGGCTCCGGGACAGGGGGCCACTGAAGCTTTCTTT.

Details on this clone: Relative to the germline gene, one junction end is altered; a read error may explain this. This chain's CDR3 is CASSSTGGNAEAFF. The CDR3 coding sequence is TGTGCCAGCTCATCGACAGGGGGGAACGCTGAAGCTTTCTTT. The chain joins TRBV18 to TRBJ1-1, with 9 positions matching TRBD1. CDR1 is KGHSH and CDR2 is LQKENI in the germline V gene. The CDR3 totals 14 residues.

The J gene is TRBJ2-1, the V gene TRBV9; 8 bases map to TRBD2. After removal of 4 bases from V and 7 bases from J, the junction contained 10 bases not matched to a gene. The V gene's germline CDR1 is SGDLS and CDR2 YYNGEE. The CDR3 is made up of 15 amino acids. CDR3: CASSPWSGSWNEQFF. The CDR3, as DNA: TGTGCCAGCAGCCCTTGGAGCGGGAGCTGGAATGAGCAGTTCTTC.

The rearrangement links TRBV27 to TRBJ1-2; TRBD1 agrees at 7 bases. This CDR3 has 16 amino acids. The junction had 10 bases not matched to a gene; V was cut back by 3 bases and J by 3 bases. The germline CDR1 and CDR2 sequences are MNHEY and SMNVEV (reference sequence). The CDR3 here is CASSLLGAGGDYGYTF. CDR3 DNA: TGTGCCAGCAGTTTGTTGGGGGCAGGGGGTGACTATGGCTACACCTTC.

This clone was counted only a few times. CDR3 DNA: TGTGCCAGCACAACGACAGATGTCTACAATGAGCAGTTCTTC. It specifies CASTTTDVYNEQFF. V gene TRBV6-5 combines with J gene TRBJ2-1; D might be TRBD1 (5 bases). Germline lookup yields CDR1 MNHEY and CDR2 SVGAGI. The CDR3 sequence is 14 residues long. Trimming cost V 7 bases and J 3 bases, with 13 bases left between them.

The gene calls are TRBV5-4 and TRBJ2-5, with 8 bases lining up with TRBD1. Gene TRBJ2-7 matches the end of the DNA better, so the J call may be wrong. Germline V lookup: CDR1 SGHNT, CDR2 YYREEE (reference sequence). The CDR3 is made up of 14 amino acids. The DNA of the CDR3 is TGTGCCAGCAGCTTCGACAGGGGCTCCTACGAGCAGTACTTC. Translating gives CASSFDRGSYEQYF.

The rearrangement joins TRBV5-6 to TRBJ1-2, with 10 bases lining up with TRBD1. V was pared by 4 bases and J by 2 bases, with 8 bases of the junction left unmatched. Germline V gene data show CDR1 as SGHDT and CDR2 as YYEEEE. The CDR3 loop spans 16 amino acids. CDR3 DNA sequence: TGTGCCAGCAGCCTTAAACCGGGACAGGGGAACTATGGCTACACCTTC. It encodes CASSLKPGQGNYGYTF. Full variable domain (rest looked up from reference TRBV5-6 and TRBJ1-2): DAGVTQSPTHLIKTRGQQVTLRCSPKSGHDTVSWYQQALGQGPQFIFQYYEEEERQRGNFPDRFSGHQFPNYSSELNVNALLLGDSALYLCASSLKPGQGNYGYTFGSGTRLTVV.

In DNA form, the CDR3 reads TGTGCCAGCCTGAGGGGACTAGCCTACAATGAGCAGTTCTTC. This encodes CASLRGLAYNEQFF. The J gene is TRBJ2-1, the V gene TRBV28, with 8 bases that match TRBD2. The CDR3 runs to 14 residues. With 8 bases clipped from V and 2 bases from J, the junction kept 5 bases outside the gene matches. Germline CDR1 reads MDHEN; CDR2 reads SYDVKM.

The chain is built from TRBV6-5 and TRBJ1-1; a possible D gene is TRBD1 (5 bases). Germline lookup yields CDR1 MNHEY and CDR2 SVGAGI. V lost 2 bases and J lost 1, with 5 bases in between. CDR3 size: 13 residues. The chain's CDR3 is CASSYDRNTEAFF. The CDR3 region has the DNA TGTGCCAGCAGTTACGACAGGAACACTGAAGCTTTCTTT.

V usage is TRBV5-1 and J usage is TRBJ2-3; 14 bases are a match to TRBD2. The germline V gene encodes CDR1 SGHRS and CDR2 YFSETQ. J lost 2 bases, V lost 7 bases, and 3 bases had no gene match. The CDR3 spans 15 residues. The CDR3 reads CASGTSGGPTDTQYF. CDR3 DNA sequence: TGCGCCAGCGGGACTAGCGGGGGACCCACAGATACGCAGTATTTT.

The V call is TRBV28, the J call TRBJ2-1; D may be TRBD1 (6 bases). The CDR3 is 14 amino acids. Germline assignment: CDR1 MDHEN and CDR2 SYDVKM. Deletions cut 7 bases from V and 0 bases from J, with 10 bases between. The CDR3 is CASTRGSSYNEQFF. CDR3 sequence (DNA): TGTGCCAGCACAAGGGGGAGCTCCTACAATGAGCAGTTCTTC.

J is TRBJ2-3 and V is TRBV28; D is possibly TRBD2 (6 bases). The V end was cut by 10 bases, the J end by 4 bases, with 15 bases between. The CDR3 runs 13 residues. Germline V CDR1 and CDR2: MDHEN, SYDVKM. The CDR3 region is CATRLPGADTQYF. Here the CDR3 DNA reads TGTGCCACCAGACTTCCGGGAGCAGATACGCAGTATTTT.

This clone was seen a single time. The rearrangement joins TRBV10-3 to TRBJ2-7; D not certain. CDR3 length: 15 amino acids. V lost 3 bases and J lost 4, with 16 bases in between. Per germline, CDR1 ENHRY and CDR2 SYGVKD. The CDR3 sequence is CAISDVFGLVYEQYF. The CDR3 DNA is TGTGCCATCAGTGATGTTTTCGGTTTAGTATACGAGCAGTACTTC.

The chain combines TRBV10-3 with TRBJ1-2; 7 bases map to TRBD1. CDR1 ENHRY and CDR2 SYGVKD come from the germline V gene. J gave up 2 bases and V 10 bases, and 4 bases lay outside the gene matches. This CDR3 has 12 residues. The CDR3 DNA reads as TGTGCCACGGGACAGCTGAACTATGGCTACACCTTC. It specifies CATGQLNYGYTF.

CDR3 amino acids: CASSFGENYGYTF. CDR3 coding DNA: TGTGCCAGCAGCTTTGGGGAGAACTATGGCTACACCTTC. The rearrangement joins TRBV5-4 to TRBJ1-2; D gene ambiguous. The CDR3 consists of 13 residues. V was cut by 2 bases and J by 2 bases, with 7 bases left in between. CDR1 is SGHNT, CDR2 YYREEE, per germline (reference sequence).

This clone has only one observation. The chain joins TRBV6-1 to TRBJ2-7, with TRBD1 matching over 10 bases. The trim removed 7 bases at V and 3 bases at J, leaving 3 bases unmatched. Germline loops: CDR1 MNHNS, CDR2 SASEGT. The CDR3 is 13 residues long. The CDR3 bases are TGTGCCAGCACCGACAGGGGGCTCTACGAGCAGTACTTC. Encoded protein: CASTDRGLYEQYF.

The chain has TRBV7-9 and TRBJ1-3; D is unresolved. This CDR3 is built from 14 residues. Trimming removed 2 bases from V and 4 bases from J, with 9 bases in between. Germline-derived CDR1 and CDR2 are SEHNR and FQNEAQ (reference sequence). This CDR3 is CASSLKNEGNTIYF. CDR3 bases: TGTGCCAGCAGCTTAAAGAATGAGGGAAACACCATATATTTT.

The genes are TRBV5-4 and TRBJ2-1; 11 bases line up with TRBD2. The germline V gene has CDR1 SGHNT and CDR2 YYREEE (reference sequence). The CDR3 sequence is 16 residues long. V gave up 1 base and J gave up 3 bases; unmatched junction bases: 3. The CDR3, as DNA: TGTGCCAGCAGCTTGCCGACTAGCGGGAACTACAATGAGCAGTTCTTC. This translates into CASSLPTSGNYNEQFF.